What follows is one TCR beta chain and its context. The antigen remains unidentified. MiXCR, applied by TCRdb to the 5' RACE reads, yields one record per CDR3 protein. The repertoire holds under 700,000 distinct CDR3 sequences, with roughly 21% as singletons. The sample originates from a study of T-cell memory formation after mild COVID-19. Findings and caveats of the study: CD4+ contracting clones lay mainly in CM and EM, CD8+ ones in EMRA.

CDR1 is SGHKS, CDR2 YYEKEE, per germline (reference sequence). Between the trimmed V and J ends, which lost 4 bases and 0 bases, there was a span of 20 bases. The CDR3 extends over 18 amino acids. The J gene is TRBJ1-3, the V gene TRBV5-5; tentative D call: TRBD1 (5 bases). The clonotype comes from an adult woman who had mild COVID-19 (a few samples of this study predate the infection). Cell type and time point are not known. Sample: PBMCs or a T cell subset sorted from them (not recorded which). In DNA, the CDR3 is TGTGCCAGCAGCATCCTGGGCGGGGACGCGAGCTCTGGAAACACCATATATTTT. It encodes CASSILGGDASSGNTIYF.